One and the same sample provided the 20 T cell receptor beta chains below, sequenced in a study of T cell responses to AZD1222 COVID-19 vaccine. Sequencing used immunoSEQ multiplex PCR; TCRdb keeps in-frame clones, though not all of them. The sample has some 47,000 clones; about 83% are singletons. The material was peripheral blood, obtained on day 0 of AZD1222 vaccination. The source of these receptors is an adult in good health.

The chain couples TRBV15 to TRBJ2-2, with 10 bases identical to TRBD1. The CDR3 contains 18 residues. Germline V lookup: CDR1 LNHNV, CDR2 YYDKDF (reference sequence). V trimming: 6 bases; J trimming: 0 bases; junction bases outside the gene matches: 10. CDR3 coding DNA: TGTGCCACCAGATTATGGACAGGGGGTAGGACGAACACCGGGGAGCTGTTTTTT. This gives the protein CATRLWTGGRTNTGELFF.

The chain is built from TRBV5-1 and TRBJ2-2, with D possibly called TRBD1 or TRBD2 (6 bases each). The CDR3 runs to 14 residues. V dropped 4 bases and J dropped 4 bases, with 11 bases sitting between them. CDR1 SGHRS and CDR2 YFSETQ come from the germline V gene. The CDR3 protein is CASSGGGRTGELFF. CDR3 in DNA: TGCGCCAGCAGCGGAGGGGGACGCACCGGGGAGCTGTTTTTT.

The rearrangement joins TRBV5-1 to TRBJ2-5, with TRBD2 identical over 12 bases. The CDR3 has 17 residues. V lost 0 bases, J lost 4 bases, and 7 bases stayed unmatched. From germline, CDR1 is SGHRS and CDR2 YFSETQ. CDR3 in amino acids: CASSLASTSGGLETQYF. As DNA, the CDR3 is TGCGCCAGCAGCTTGGCCTCGACTAGCGGGGGCTTAGAGACCCAGTACTTC.

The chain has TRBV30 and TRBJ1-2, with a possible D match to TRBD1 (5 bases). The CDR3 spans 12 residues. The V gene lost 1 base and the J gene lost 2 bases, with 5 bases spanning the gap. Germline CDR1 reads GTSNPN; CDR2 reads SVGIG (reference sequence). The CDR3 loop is CAWSAGNYGYTF. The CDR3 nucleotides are TGTGCCTGGAGTGCAGGGAACTATGGCTACACCTTC.

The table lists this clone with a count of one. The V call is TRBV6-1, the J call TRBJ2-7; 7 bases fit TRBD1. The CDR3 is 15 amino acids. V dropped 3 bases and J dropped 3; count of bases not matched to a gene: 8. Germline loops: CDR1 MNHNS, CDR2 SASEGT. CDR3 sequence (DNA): TGTGCCAGCAGTGAGCCGGAGACAGGGTACTACGAGCAGTACTTC. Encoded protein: CASSEPETGYYEQYF.

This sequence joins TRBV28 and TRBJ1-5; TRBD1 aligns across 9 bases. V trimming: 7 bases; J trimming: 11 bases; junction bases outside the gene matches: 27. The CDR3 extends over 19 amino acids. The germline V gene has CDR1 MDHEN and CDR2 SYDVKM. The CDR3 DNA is TGTGCCAGCAACGCCGAACTTACTTCCGGGACAGGGAGTCGTCGGTCCCAGCATTTT. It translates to CASNAELTSGTGSRRSQHF.

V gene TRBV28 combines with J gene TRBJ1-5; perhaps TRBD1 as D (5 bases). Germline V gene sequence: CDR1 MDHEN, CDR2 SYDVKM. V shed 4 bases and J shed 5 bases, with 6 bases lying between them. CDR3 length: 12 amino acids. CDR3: CASSSTDQPQHF. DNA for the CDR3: TGTGCCAGCAGTTCGACAGATCAGCCCCAGCATTTT.

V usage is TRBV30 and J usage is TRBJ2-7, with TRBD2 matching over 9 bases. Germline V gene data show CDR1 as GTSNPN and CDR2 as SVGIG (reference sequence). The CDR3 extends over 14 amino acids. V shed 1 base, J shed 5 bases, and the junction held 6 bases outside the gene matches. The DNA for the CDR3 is TGTGCCTGGAGTGATAGCGGGAGTAGGCACGAGCAGTACTTC. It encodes CAWSDSGSRHEQYF.

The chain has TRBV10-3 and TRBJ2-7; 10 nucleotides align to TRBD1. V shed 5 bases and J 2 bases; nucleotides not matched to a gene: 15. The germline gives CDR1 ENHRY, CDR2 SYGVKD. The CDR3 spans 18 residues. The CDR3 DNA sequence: TGTGCCATCAGTCAAGCCGGGACAGGGGCCATAAGGGCCTACGAGCAGTACTTC. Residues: CAISQAGTGAIRAYEQYF.

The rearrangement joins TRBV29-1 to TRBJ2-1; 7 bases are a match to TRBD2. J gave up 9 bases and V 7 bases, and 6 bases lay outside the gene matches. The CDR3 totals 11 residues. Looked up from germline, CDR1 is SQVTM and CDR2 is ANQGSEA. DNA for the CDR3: TGCAGCGCACGACTAGCAGGTGAGCAGTTCTTC. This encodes CSARLAGEQFF.

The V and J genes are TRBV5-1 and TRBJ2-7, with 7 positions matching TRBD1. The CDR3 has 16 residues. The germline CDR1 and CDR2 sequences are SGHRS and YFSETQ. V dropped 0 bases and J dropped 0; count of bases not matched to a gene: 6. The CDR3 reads CASSLAGGASSYEQYF. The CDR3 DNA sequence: TGCGCCAGCAGCTTGGCAGGGGGTGCCAGCTCCTACGAGCAGTACTTC.

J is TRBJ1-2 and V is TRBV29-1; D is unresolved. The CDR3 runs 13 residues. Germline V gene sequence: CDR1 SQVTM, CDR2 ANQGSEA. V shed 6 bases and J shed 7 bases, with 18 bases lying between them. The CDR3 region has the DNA TGCAGCGTGGCTACCGGGATTCAAGGTGGCTACACCTTC. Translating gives CSVATGIQGGYTF.

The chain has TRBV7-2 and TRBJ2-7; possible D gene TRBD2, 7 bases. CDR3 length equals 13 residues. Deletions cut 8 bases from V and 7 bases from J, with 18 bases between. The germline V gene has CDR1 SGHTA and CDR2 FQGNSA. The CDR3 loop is CASQFRGAMEQYF. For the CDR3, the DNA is TGTGCCAGCCAATTCCGGGGGGCGATGGAGCAGTACTTC.

The CDR3 reads CASSLGGFGRFDGTGELFF. CDR3 nucleotides: TGTGCCAGCAGCTTAGGAGGGTTTGGCCGATTTGATGGCACCGGGGAGCTGTTTTTT. This chain joins TRBV11-3 and TRBJ2-2; possibly TRBD2 for D (5 bases). CDR1 is SGHNT and CDR2 is YENEEA in the germline V gene. The V and J ends lost 1 base and 4 bases respectively, with 22 bases between them. The CDR3 has 19 residues.

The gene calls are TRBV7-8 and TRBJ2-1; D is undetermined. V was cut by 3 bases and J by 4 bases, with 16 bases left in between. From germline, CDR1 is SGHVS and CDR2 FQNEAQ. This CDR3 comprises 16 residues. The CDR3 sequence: CASSFPSADPYNEQFF. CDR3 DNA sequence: TGTGCCAGCAGCTTCCCCAGCGCGGACCCGTACAATGAGCAGTTCTTC.

The CDR3: CASRVGQGEVYDTQYF. CDR3 in DNA: TGCGCCAGCAGAGTTGGACAGGGAGAAGTTTACGATACGCAGTATTTT. V usage is TRBV5-1 and J usage is TRBJ2-3; 8 bases align to TRBD1. J was trimmed by 6 bases and V by 5 bases; bases with no gene match: 14. Germline CDR1 and CDR2: SGHRS and YFSETQ. The CDR3 extends over 16 amino acids.

The CDR3 bases are TGTGCCATCGCGGGACAGAGCGATGAGCAGTTCTTC. This sequence encodes CAIAGQSDEQFF. The gene calls are TRBV10-3 and TRBJ2-1, with a weak D call TRBD1 (7 bases). Trimming shortened V by 8 bases and J by 8 bases, and 13 bases separated the two germline ends. Germline lookup yields CDR1 ENHRY and CDR2 SYGVKD. The CDR3 covers 12 residues.

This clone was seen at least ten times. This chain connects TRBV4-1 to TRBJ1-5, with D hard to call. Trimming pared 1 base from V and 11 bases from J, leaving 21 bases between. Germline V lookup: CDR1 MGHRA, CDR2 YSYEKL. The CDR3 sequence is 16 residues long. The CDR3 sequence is CASSQVGGPASGAQHF. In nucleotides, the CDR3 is TGCGCCAGCAGCCAAGTGGGAGGTCCTGCGAGTGGAGCCCAGCATTTT.

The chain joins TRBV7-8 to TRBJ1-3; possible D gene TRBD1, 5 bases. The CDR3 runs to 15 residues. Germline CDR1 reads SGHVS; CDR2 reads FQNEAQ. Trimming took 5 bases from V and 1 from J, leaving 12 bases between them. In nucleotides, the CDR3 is TGTGCCAGCAGCCAGAGGGGATCTTCTGGAAACACCATATATTTT. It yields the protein CASSQRGSSGNTIYF.

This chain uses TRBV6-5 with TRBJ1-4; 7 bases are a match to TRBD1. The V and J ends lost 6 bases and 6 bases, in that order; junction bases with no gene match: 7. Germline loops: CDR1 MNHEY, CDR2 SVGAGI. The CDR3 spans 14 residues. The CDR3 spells CASRRQGSYEKLFF. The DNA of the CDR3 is TGTGCCAGCAGGAGACAGGGATCGTATGAAAAACTGTTTTTT.